This passage covers 5 T cell receptor beta chains from one sample sequenced in a study of T cells in Graves' hyperthyroidism and ophthalmopathy. TCR beta CDR3 regions were amplified from RNA transcripts. With the HTBI primer set, the TCR CDR3 went through a first round of RT-PCR. TCRdb reprocessed the multiplex PCR reads via MiXCR and lists one record per CDR3 protein. This table has roughly 510,000 distinct CDR3 sequences, around 21% appearing once. Sequenced input: blood. The source is a man aged 18-30 years with Graves' hyperthyroidism.

This clonotype was seen a handful of times. The rearrangement links TRBV14 to TRBJ1-2; TRBD1 aligns across 8 bases. The germline V gene encodes CDR1 SGHDN and CDR2 FVKESK. This CDR3 has 15 amino acids. The V and J ends lost 1 base and 4 bases, in that order; junction bases with no gene match: 5. The CDR3 bases are TGTGCCAGCAGCCAAGGGGGACAGGCGATCTATGGCTACACCTTC. It is translated as CASSQGGQAIYGYTF.

The chain links TRBV20-1 to TRBJ2-2; perhaps TRBD2 as D (6 bases). Trimming shortened V by 5 bases and J by 5 bases, and 15 bases separated the two germline ends. The CDR3 has 14 amino acids. CDR1 DFQATT and CDR2 SNEGSKA come from the germline V gene (reference sequence). The CDR3 DNA reads as TGCAGTGCTCCCCCCGGGGGTAAAACCGGGGAGCTGTTTTTT. It codes for CSAPPGGKTGELFF.

This clonotype was detected only a few times. The rearrangement links TRBV20-1 to TRBJ2-7, with D unresolved. This CDR3 comprises 15 residues. V lost 1 base to trimming and J lost 0 bases, with 13 bases between them. Germline CDR1 DFQATT, CDR2 SNEGSKA (reference sequence). Written as DNA, the CDR3 is TGCAGTGCTAGAGTTTCGGTGCTTCCCTCCTACGAGCAGTACTTC. Protein sequence: CSARVSVLPSYEQYF.

This clonotype was detected many times. CDR3 bases: TGTGCCAGCACCCCTAATCTACGGACGACGTCGAACACTGAAGCTTTCTTT. This gives the protein CASTPNLRTTSNTEAFF. The chain links TRBV3-1 to TRBJ1-1; D is unresolved. Germline values: CDR1 LGHDT, CDR2 YNNKEL (reference sequence). The germline V and J ends were trimmed by 7 bases and 1 base, with 22 bases remaining between them. The CDR3 contains 17 residues.

This clonotype occurred many times. The CDR3 loop reads CSAGPGGYTF. The CDR3 DNA sequence: TGCAGTGCTGGGCCCGGAGGCTACACCTTC. The chain recombines TRBV20-1 with TRBJ1-2; no definite D call. V gave up 5 bases and J gave up 8 bases, with 9 bases separating them. The CDR3 sequence is 10 residues long. Germline V gene data show CDR1 as DFQATT and CDR2 as SNEGSKA (reference sequence).